This is a list of T cell receptor beta chains from one sample in a study of T cells in Graves' hyperthyroidism and ophthalmopathy. A single record per CDR3 protein comes from TCRdb applying MiXCR to the multiplex PCR reads. The sample yields hundreds of thousands of distinct CDR3 sequences, about 16% seen once. The sequenced sample was blood. These receptors all stem from a woman aged 30 to 39 with Graves' hyperthyroidism. Both conserved end residues are part of each CDR3. Each record gives: J gene, clone size, D gene, V gene, CDR3 protein, CDR3 DNA. D genes are given only for firm matches. The size of a clone is reported for some rows only, either as once, few or many, or as a class for expanded clones.

>TRBJ1-2|once|.|TRBV13
CASSQGKSNYGYTF
TGTGCCAGCAGCCAAGGGAAATCTAACTATGGCTACACCTTC
>TRBJ2-7|many|.|TRBV7-2
CASSPLRVPYEQYF
TGTGCCAGCAGCCCGTTAAGGGTTCCCTACGAGCAGTACTTC
>TRBJ2-7|few|TRBD1|TRBV3-1
CASSPWAGGFYEQYF
TGTGCCAGCAGCCCCTGGGCAGGGGGCTTCTACGAGCAGTACTTC
>TRBJ2-3|.|.|TRBV27
CASSLQRLGTDTQYF
TGTGCCAGCAGTTTACAGCGCCTAGGCACAGATACGCAGTATTTT
>TRBJ2-7|many|.|TRBV2
CASRQGINEQYF
TGTGCCAGCAGGCAGGGGATCAACGAGCAGTACTTC
>TRBJ2-5|many|.|TRBV4-1
CASSQSGRETQYF
TGCGCCAGCAGCCAGAGTGGCCGGGAGACCCAGTACTTC
>TRBJ2-1|few|.|TRBV27
CASIGGEQFF
TGTGCCAGCATCGGGGGTGAGCAGTTCTTC
>TRBJ2-7|.|TRBD1|TRBV11-2
CASSSRGGEYEQYF
TGTGCCAGCAGCTCCCGAGGGGGCGAGTACGAGCAGTACTTC
>TRBJ2-2|few|TRBD2|TRBV12-3/TRBV12-4
CASSLSLAGYTGELFF
TGTGCCAGCAGTTTGTCTCTAGCGGGGTACACCGGGGAGCTGTTTTTT
>TRBJ2-3|.|TRBD2|TRBV5-1
CASRISGRVDTQYF
TGCGCCAGCAGGATTAGCGGGAGAGTAGATACGCAGTATTTT
>TRBJ1-4|many|.|TRBV30
CAWSPGATNEKLFF
TGTGCCTGGAGTCCAGGAGCAACTAATGAAAAACTGTTTTTT
>TRBJ1-5|few|TRBD1|TRBV5-6
CASSFGGQGRNQPQHF
TGTGCCAGCAGCTTTGGCGGACAGGGACGGAATCAGCCCCAGCATTTT
>TRBJ1-2|.|.|TRBV4-1
CASSQDFSRYGYTF
TGCGCCAGCAGCCAAGACTTTTCCCGCTATGGCTACACCTTC
>TRBJ2-2|.|.|TRBV5-5
CASSLTRFPGELFF
TGTGCCAGCAGCCTTACTAGGTTCCCCGGGGAGCTGTTTTTT
>TRBJ2-5|few|TRBD2|TRBV4-1
CASSQDRASGKQETQYF
TGCGCCAGCAGCCAAGATCGGGCTAGCGGAAAACAAGAGACCCAGTACTTC
>TRBJ2-7|many|TRBD2|TRBV19
CASSPEASGSYEQYF
TGTGCCAGTAGTCCCGAGGCTAGCGGGAGTTACGAGCAGTACTTC
>TRBJ2-3|many|.|TRBV27
CASSRAWASTDTQYF
TGTGCCAGCAGCCGCGCATGGGCTAGCACAGATACGCAGTATTTT
>TRBJ2-7|many|.|TRBV6-2/TRBV6-3
CASSYGASEGYEQYF
TGTGCCAGCAGTTACGGGGCTAGCGAAGGCTACGAGCAGTACTTC
>TRBJ2-5|many|TRBD2|TRBV2
CASRGTRKYF
TGTGCCAGCAGGGGGACTAGGAAGTACTTC
>TRBJ2-5|many|.|TRBV11-3
CASSDRWERSGQETQYF
TGTGCCAGCAGCGACCGGTGGGAAAGGAGCGGACAAGAGACCCAGTACTTC
>TRBJ2-1|.|TRBD2|TRBV12-3/TRBV12-4
CASSVLGLENQFF
TGTGCCAGCAGTGTCCTGGGACTAGAGAACCAGTTCTTC
>TRBJ1-4|.|TRBD1|TRBV7-9
CASSLVQGGEKLFF
TGTGCCAGCAGCTTAGTCCAGGGGGGCGAAAAACTGTTTTTT
>TRBJ2-7|many|.|TRBV12-3/TRBV12-4
CASSLARTGGGYEQYF
TGTGCCAGCAGTTTAGCGCGTACAGGGGGGGGCTACGAGCAGTACTTC
>TRBJ2-7|few|.|TRBV19
CASSIVVFSYEQYF
TGTGCCAGTAGTATAGTGGTTTTCTCCTACGAGCAGTACTTC
>TRBJ2-1|many|.|TRBV7-2
CASSLAIKQFF
TGTGCCAGCAGCTTAGCAATCAAGCAGTTCTTC
>TRBJ2-5|many|.|TRBV11-3
CASSSARGSGETQYF
TGTGCCAGCAGCTCTGCCCGGGGGAGTGGGGAGACCCAGTACTTC
>TRBJ2-3|many|TRBD2|TRBV6-1
CASSFSGSLTDTQYF
TGTGCCAGCAGTTTTAGCGGGAGCCTTACAGATACGCAGTATTTT
>TRBJ2-3|many|.|TRBV6-1
CASRGPLGSRVIHTDTQYF
TGTGCCAGCCGCGGGCCCCTCGGTTCGCGGGTAATACACACAGATACGCAGTATTTT
>TRBJ2-3|many|TRBD1|TRBV30
CASTADRGSTDTQYF
TGTGCCTCCACAGCTGACAGGGGCAGCACAGATACGCAGTATTTT
>TRBJ1-5|few|.|TRBV27
CASSLYRDRGSNQPQHF
TGTGCCAGCAGTCTATACAGGGATAGGGGTAGCAATCAGCCCCAGCATTTT
>TRBJ2-1|few|TRBD1|TRBV19
CASSWDSQMRNEQFF
TGTGCCAGTAGTTGGGACAGCCAAATGAGGAATGAGCAGTTCTTC
>TRBJ1-1|many|.|TRBV20-1
CSARDRGLRGEAFF
TGCAGTGCTAGAGATCGAGGCCTCAGGGGCGAGGCTTTCTTT
>TRBJ2-7|few|.|TRBV4-1
CASSQGTPPTYEQYF
TGCGCCAGCAGCCAAGGGACCCCTCCTACCTACGAGCAGTACTTC
>TRBJ1-4|.|.|TRBV12-3/TRBV12-4
CASSPDGVEKLFF
TGTGCCAGCAGCCCGGACGGGGTTGAAAAACTGTTTTTT
>TRBJ1-5|many|.|TRBV7-9
CASSLGQTSDQPQHF
TGTGCCAGCAGCTTAGGGCAGACGAGCGATCAGCCCCAGCATTTT
>TRBJ2-6|many|.|TRBV12-3/TRBV12-4
CASSFVSGANVLTF
TGTGCCAGCAGTTTTGTCTCTGGGGCCAACGTCCTGACTTTC
>TRBJ1-2|many|.|TRBV27
CASSLSGSYGYTF
TGTGCCAGCAGTTTATCGGGTAGCTATGGCTACACCTTC
>TRBJ2-7|many|TRBD1|TRBV20-1
CSARTTGDSYEQYF
TGCAGTGCTAGAACGACAGGGGACTCCTACGAGCAGTACTTC
>TRBJ1-1|.|.|TRBV6-1
CASTYSRDGTEAFF
TGTGCCAGCACCTACTCCCGAGACGGCACTGAAGCTTTCTTT
>TRBJ2-5|.|TRBD2|TRBV12-3/TRBV12-4
CASRVIGWPSGTVQETQYF
TGTGCCAGCAGAGTTATTGGTTGGCCAAGCGGGACCGTACAAGAGACCCAGTACTTC
>TRBJ2-5|.|TRBD2|TRBV13
CASSPRGLAGGLKQYF
TGTGCCAGCAGCCCCCGGGGACTAGCGGGAGGTCTGAAACAGTACTTC